This T cell receptor (beta chain) was profiled in a study of control samples from healthy donors and cancer patients. Germline lookup yields CDR1 SNHLY and CDR2 FYNNEI. Trimming shortened V by 7 bases and J by 0 bases, and 10 bases separated the two germline ends. This CDR3 is 13 amino acids long. Assay: immunoSEQ multiplex PCR; the TCRdb copy retains only in-frame clones and omits some. The table shows about 160,000 clones, with about 95% occurring only once. This TCR was recovered from a man aged 60 to 75 with colorectal cancer. J is TRBJ2-7 and V is TRBV2; D is tentatively TRBD1 or TRBD2 (5 bases each). Sequencing was carried out using PBMCs. CDR3 nucleotide sequence: TGTGCCAGCAAAGAGGGGTCCTCCTACGAGCAGTACTTC. Its translation: CASKEGSSYEQYF.